This TCR beta chain was observed in a study of cytomegalovirus exposure and HLA in healthy donors. As for the study in general: Counted in an early data release were approximately 85 million unique TCRs from HLA-typed donors. Study findings and constraints: More clonal expansion characterized HLA-associated TCR beta chains than equally common others in a later analysis. The likely origin of a cluster of highly shared sequence variants was a sequencing artifact. Published work reported that the classifier diagnosed cytomegalovirus status with high specificity and sensitivity.

The CDR3 has 16 residues. CDR1 is MNHEY, CDR2 SVGAGI, per germline. Germline trimming cut 4 bases from V and 0 bases from J; bases unmatched to any gene: 6. Concerning this clone itself: Its antigen remains unidentified.

The PCR used 60 Vbeta and 13 Jbeta primers. Here immunoSEQ multiplex PCR was the method, and the copy in TCRdb shows in-frame clones only, minus some. Here the sample spans hundreds of thousands of clones, about 77% being singletons. The sample taken for sequencing was PBMCs. J is TRBJ1-1 and V is TRBV6-5; 9 positions match TRBD1. The clonotype originates from a boy between 10 and 17 years old in good health and CMV-seronegative. The CDR3 sequence: CASSSNRGRVNTEAFF. Written as DNA, the CDR3 is TGTGCCAGCAGTTCAAACAGGGGGCGGGTGAACACTGAAGCTTTCTTT.